This entry features one T cell receptor beta chain sequence. Its antigen is not known. The sample belongs to a study of siplizumab effects on memory and regulatory T cells. Study-wide points: Alloreactive sequences that could be traced to unstimulated CD4+ memory cells showed a significant reduction under siplizumab. Alloreactive CD4+ clones that could be mapped were on average around 70% Treg-derived with siplizumab, against approximately 30% in controls. Suppressive capability of dividing Tregs from siplizumab cultures went unverified.

Clones were sequenced by immunoSEQ multiplex PCR, and TCRdb holds only the in-frame ones, with some missing. The sample contains tens of thousands of clones, roughly 93% of which appear only once. Germline V gives CDR1 SEHNR, CDR2 FQNEAQ (reference sequence). Trimming at V came to 4 bases and at J to 4 bases, leaving 7 bases not matched to a gene. This CDR3 region has 15 residues. The TCR comes from a human donor in good health. Source material: CD8+ T cells sorted from blood. V is TRBV7-9 and J is TRBJ2-7; 10 positions match TRBD1. In DNA form, the CDR3 reads TGTGCCAGCAGCTACCGGGACAGGGGTGATTACGAGCAGTACTTC. Its protein product is CASSYRDRGDYEQYF.